These T cell receptor beta chains were read from a single sample in a study of post-analysis software for immune sequencing data. In TCRdb, the PCR reads were re-called with MiXCR into one record per CDR3 protein. The table has 550,000 to 700,000 distinct CDR3 sequences, 40% to 50% seen once. The sample was blood. All receptors derive from a girl aged 5-17 years with multiple sclerosis. Each CDR3 is given with its conserved first and last residue. A D gene is named only where the DNA matches it firmly. The size entry is marked missing in some rows and otherwise reads once, few, many or a size class.

CSVTSRAQETQYF TGCAGCGTAACTAGCAGGGCCCAAGAGACCCAGTACTTC TRBV29-1 NA TRBJ2-5 NA
CASSELGSGGEAFF TGTGCCAGCAGCGAGTTAGGGTCTGGAGGTGAAGCTTTCTTT TRBV9 NA TRBJ1-1 NA
CASSFPGRPLHF TGTGCCAGCAGCTTCCCGGGGAGGCCCCTCCACTTT TRBV5-6 NA TRBJ1-6 few
CAWSSGTPEKLFF TGTGCCTGGAGTAGCGGGACGCCTGAAAAACTGTTTTTT TRBV30 NA TRBJ1-4 NA
CASGNRQVNEQFF TGTGCCAGCGGTAACCGACAGGTCAATGAGCAGTTCTTC TRBV12-3/TRBV12-4 NA TRBJ2-1 few
CASSSGAGGPSYEQYF TGTGCCAGCAGCTCTGGGGCGGGAGGGCCCTCCTACGAGCAGTACTTC TRBV12-3/TRBV12-4 TRBD2 TRBJ2-7 NA
CASSGGRTRSYEQYF TGTGCCAGCAGTGGGGGCCGCACTAGGTCCTACGAGCAGTACTTC TRBV6-1 NA TRBJ2-7 few
CASSYPEGFNEQFF TGTGCCAGCAGTTACCCTGAGGGGTTCAATGAGCAGTTCTTC TRBV6-2/TRBV6-3 NA TRBJ2-1 few
CASSGFESLWGNEQFF TGTGCCAGCAGTGGGTTTGAATCACTCTGGGGCAATGAGCAGTTCTTC TRBV2 NA TRBJ2-1 NA
CASSRGWGTYEQYF TGTGCCAGCAGCCGCGGCTGGGGAACCTACGAGCAGTACTTC TRBV7-9 NA TRBJ2-7 few
CAISDRGEANYGYTF TGTGCCATCAGTGATCGGGGTGAGGCTAACTATGGCTACACCTTC TRBV10-3 NA TRBJ1-2 NA
CASSDNGIGEQYF TGTGCCAGCAGTGATAACGGGATAGGGGAGCAGTACTTC TRBV6-5 NA TRBJ2-5 NA
CASKEGVGPDAQYF TGTGCCAGCAAGGAGGGAGTTGGCCCAGATGCGCAGTATTTT TRBV12-3/TRBV12-4 NA TRBJ2-3 NA
CASRLAGTSVNEQFF TGTGCCAGCAGACTAGCCGGGACTAGCGTCAATGAGCAGTTCTTC TRBV7-2 TRBD2 TRBJ2-1 few
CASSLIGQGSYEQYF TGTGCCAGCAGCTTAATCGGACAGGGGTCCTACGAGCAGTACTTC TRBV7-9 TRBD1 TRBJ2-7 NA
CASSLDNAADGYTF TGTGCCAGCAGCTTAGATAATGCGGCAGATGGCTACACCTTC TRBV11-3 NA TRBJ1-2 few
CASSYDRGEDSGANVLTF TGTGCCAGCAGCTACGACCGGGGGGAGGACTCTGGGGCCAACGTCCTGACTTTC TRBV11-1 TRBD2 TRBJ2-6 NA
CASSREASHHYGYTF TGTGCCAGCAGCCGAGAGGCGAGCCATCACTATGGCTACACCTTC TRBV4-2 NA TRBJ1-2 NA
CASSSSGLAGDEYF TGTGCCAGCAGTTCCTCGGGACTAGCGGGGGACGAGTACTTC TRBV12-3/TRBV12-4 TRBD2 TRBJ2-7 once
CASSPTGFEQYF TGTGCCAGCAGCCCAACAGGCTTCGAGCAGTACTTC TRBV3-1 NA TRBJ2-7 NA
CATSLQGGQQQFF TGTGCCACCAGTCTTCAGGGGGGACAACAACAGTTCTTC TRBV24-1 NA TRBJ2-1 NA
CASSSLLTSSTDTQYF TGTGCCAGCAGCTCGCTACTAACTAGCAGCACAGATACGCAGTATTTT TRBV7-2 NA TRBJ2-3 NA
CASSLGGAGETQYF TGTGCCAGCAGTCTTGGGGGCGCCGGAGAGACCCAGTACTTC TRBV12-3/TRBV12-4 NA TRBJ2-5 many
CASRSGRTQETQYF TGCGCCAGCAGATCGGGACGTACTCAAGAGACCCAGTACTTC TRBV5-1 NA TRBJ2-5 NA